These T cell receptor beta chains were read from a single sample in a study of T cells in Graves' hyperthyroidism and ophthalmopathy. TCRdb fed the multiplex PCR reads into MiXCR, producing one record per CDR3 protein. The sample records roughly 300,000 distinct CDR3 sequences, 20% to 25% being singletons. Input material: blood. These receptor sequences come from a man aged 40-55 years with Graves' hyperthyroidism that later progressed to Graves' ophthalmopathy. The CDR3 runs from the conserved cysteine through the conserved F or W. Not every row has a clone size; where given, it reads once, few, many or a size class.

TRBV5-6	TRBJ2-7	many	CASSLFYTVTYEQYF
TRBV28	TRBJ1-1	many	CASSFQGRMNTEAFF
TRBV12-3/TRBV12-4	TRBJ2-5	NA	CASTTDRVRETQYF
TRBV3-1	TRBJ2-5	many	CASSQMKETQYF
TRBV19	TRBJ2-7	many	CASSIGRPSYEQYF
TRBV12-3/TRBV12-4	TRBJ2-7	many	CASSRTSGSSSSYEQYF
TRBV2	TRBJ2-7	many	CASRREYHEQYF
TRBV20-1	TRBJ2-7	many	CSARSPLAGGAYEQYF
TRBV12-3/TRBV12-4	TRBJ2-7	many	CASSLSLAGAYEQYF
TRBV2	TRBJ2-5	many	CASSETGPQETQYF
TRBV15	TRBJ2-2	many	CATSRDLTLTGELFF
TRBV27	TRBJ2-7	NA	CASSLYGAQAYEQYF
TRBV6-1	TRBJ2-2	many	CASRETGTSRHGELFF
TRBV6-2/TRBV6-3	TRBJ2-7	NA	CASSSAGSDEQYF
TRBV19	TRBJ1-1	NA	CASTRRGTAEAFF
TRBV7-2	TRBJ2-7	many	CASTLLAQRHEQYF
TRBV20-1	TRBJ1-2	few	CSATDRGYGYTF
TRBV4-1	TRBJ1-1	many	CASSQDWGRNTEAFF
TRBV30	TRBJ2-7	many	CAWSTLAAYEQYF
TRBV15	TRBJ2-4	NA	CATSRDAPRRGRGDIQYF
TRBV20-1	TRBJ2-7	many	CSALTSGRAEYEQYF
TRBV7-2	TRBJ2-7	NA	CASSLGLAGQKSGEQYF
TRBV11-2	TRBJ2-7	many	CASSLAVISYEQYF
TRBV4-1	TRBJ1-1	many	CASSQIRSNTEAFF
TRBV6-5	TRBJ1-2	many	CASSYSYPNYGYTF
TRBV7-3	TRBJ2-2	NA	CASSFDSTGELFF